This TCR beta chain was sequenced during a study of blood T cell repertoires in COVID-19. The table came from immunoSEQ multiplex PCR; TCRdb's copy has only in-frame clones and leaves some out. This repertoire shows 430,000 or so clones, roughly 90% found once; its top ten account for 1.5% to 2%. Germline loops: CDR1 SQVTM, CDR2 ANQGSEA. The CDR3 is 18 residues long. V gave up 2 bases and J gave up 8 bases, with 28 bases separating them. This chain joins TRBV29-1 and TRBJ2-1; a possible D gene is TRBD2 (5 bases). This TCR derives from a woman in her thirties or forties who had recovered from COVID-19. Sequencing was done on a sample of PBMCs or T cells enriched from blood (not recorded which). The CDR3 region has the DNA TGCAGCGTTGAATTGAGGGTTGAGACCTGGTACGGAAGGGATGAGCAGTTCTTC. Residues: CSVELRVETWYGRDEQFF.